What follows describes a single T cell receptor beta chain. The antigen is unknown. The data belong to a study of cytomegalovirus exposure and HLA in healthy donors. Researchers ran the PCR with 60 Vbeta and 13 Jbeta primers. Per the study methods: The authors later counted 65 million to 90 million unique TCR beta chains, approximately 10 million of them shared. Repertoires were generated with immunoSEQ multiplex PCR, while TCRdb's copy carries only in-frame clones and drops some. Clone size and V and J calls were adopted from that table, with D and trimming inferred from the DNA. Of 40,000 to 55,000 clones listed, about 77% are singletons. The study, taken as a whole, reports: In an earlier analysis, about 87% or about 30%: the productive usage of most TCR beta V segments. A later analysis found TCR association rates differed by HLA locus, highest for DRB1 and lowest for HLA-C. Reportedly, TCR beta sequences accurately predicted HLA-A and HLA-B alleles in most subjects.

Sequencing was performed on PBMCs. The source is a woman in her thirties or forties in good health and CMV-seropositive.

The CDR3 spells CASSFSGHGELFF. CDR3 DNA: TGTGCCAGCAGCTTCTCAGGGCACGGGGAGCTGTTTTTT. This chain uses TRBV5-6 with TRBJ2-2; a possible D gene is TRBD1 (5 bases). V was pared by 2 bases and J by 7 bases, with 9 bases between. The CDR3 contains 13 residues. CDR1 and CDR2 from the germline V gene are SGHDT and YYEEEE.